This is a list of T cell receptor beta chains from one sample in a study of cytomegalovirus exposure and HLA in healthy donors. Data came from immunoSEQ multiplex PCR; TCRdb stores just in-frame clones and leaves some out. The table includes some 120,000 clones, around 82% detected once. Sequences were obtained from PBMCs. These receptors were obtained from a man aged 25 to 40 in good health and CMV-seropositive. The conserved cysteine and the conserved F or W are not part of the CDR3 here. The D gene is left open where the match is weak.

J	D	V	CDR3
TRBJ2-1	TRBD1	TRBV5-1	ASSLGQGWNEQF
TRBJ2-3	-	TRBV9	ASSPYRDTQY
TRBJ1-3	TRBD1	TRBV18	ASSRDREGSGNTIY
TRBJ1-1	-	TRBV7-2	ASSLLGTNTEAF
TRBJ2-2	TRBD1	TRBV6-1	ASRGDRGPSGELF
TRBJ2-5	-	TRBV7-3	ASSVVGRETQY
TRBJ2-1	TRBD2	TRBV10-2	ASSETSGTHNEQF
TRBJ2-7	-	TRBV6-5	ASSYGSGRPYEQY
TRBJ2-1	TRBD2	TRBV7-9	ASSHGTSVEQF
TRBJ2-3	-	TRBV7-8	ASSSIRAGNGLNTQY
TRBJ1-1	-	TRBV19	ASSRGRGSRAEAF
TRBJ1-1	-	TRBV29-1	SAGGGTSQRANTEAF
TRBJ1-1	-	TRBV27	ASRPTEMNTEAF
TRBJ2-6	-	TRBV7-9	ASRYIRDTSGANVLT
TRBJ2-1	TRBD2	TRBV2	ASRGGGLYNEQF
TRBJ1-5	TRBD1	TRBV30	AWSTGTGLSNQPQH